The source of this T cell receptor beta chain is a study of brain T cells in children with intractable seizures. As to this clone: Its antigen is not known.

This sample's time point: blood from clinic visit 5 months post-surgery; TSC patient then seizure free. Only cases whose brain tissue showed the highest T cell transcript signatures were sequenced. Patients received at least one anti-epileptic drug before surgery. This CDR3 has 11 residues. Trimming removed 4 bases from V and 8 bases from J, with 7 bases in between. The germline CDR1 and CDR2 sequences are KGHDR and SFDVKD. Sequencing used immunoSEQ multiplex PCR; TCRdb keeps in-frame clones, though not all of them. The table shows about 340,000 clones, with nearly 95% occurring only once. General study results and limits: HCMV serostatus was not known, and viral specificity came from CDR3 similarity only. Clones missing pre-surgery may reflect undersampling of that blood sample.

Sample: peripheral blood, taken 4 to 6 months after surgery. This chain uses TRBV24-1 with TRBJ2-5, with D tentatively TRBD2 (6 bases). This receptor was obtained from a boy younger than two with tuberous sclerosis and intractable seizures. CDR3 nucleotide sequence: TGTGCCACCAGTGAGGGGGGTACCCAGTACTTC. Translation gives CATSEGGTQYF.